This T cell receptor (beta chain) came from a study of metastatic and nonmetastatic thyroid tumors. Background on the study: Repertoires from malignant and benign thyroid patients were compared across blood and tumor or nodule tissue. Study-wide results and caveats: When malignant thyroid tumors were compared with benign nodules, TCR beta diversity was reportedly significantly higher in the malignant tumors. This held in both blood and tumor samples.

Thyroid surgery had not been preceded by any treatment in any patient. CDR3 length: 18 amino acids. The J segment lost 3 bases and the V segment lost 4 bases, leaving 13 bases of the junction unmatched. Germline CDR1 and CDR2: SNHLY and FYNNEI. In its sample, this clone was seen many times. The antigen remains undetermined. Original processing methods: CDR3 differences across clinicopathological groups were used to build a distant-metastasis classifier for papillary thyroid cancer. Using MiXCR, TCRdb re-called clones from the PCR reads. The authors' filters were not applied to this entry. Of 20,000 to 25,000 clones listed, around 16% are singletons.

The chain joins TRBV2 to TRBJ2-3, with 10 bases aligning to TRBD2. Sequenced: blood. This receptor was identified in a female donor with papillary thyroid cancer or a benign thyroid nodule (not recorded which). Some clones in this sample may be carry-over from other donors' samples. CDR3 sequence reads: CASSGGLAEVVPTDTQYF. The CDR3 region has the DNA TGTGCCAGCAGTGGTGGACTAGCGGAGGTGGTACCGACAGATACGCAGTATTTT.